The present T cell receptor (beta chain) was sequenced within a study of T cell repertoires in cytomegalovirus infection. Turning to the study itself: Use of recently identified HLA-C-restricted and well-studied HLA-B-restricted CMV epitopes was part of the study. It can be stated that public TCR beta signatures indicated CMV infection as well as a matching HLA type. Study observations and caveats: Adding up the frequency of public TCR beta families identified people who carried CMV plus the relevant HLA. HLA-C-restricted CMV-specific TCR beta clonotypes prevailed in the ex vivo response.

One entry per CDR3 protein, called by TCRdb with MiXCR from the reads. The repertoire consists of under 850,000 distinct CDR3 sequences, with 30% to 35% occurring once and the leading ten covering 18%. Note on this clonotype: Its antigen is not identified.

V lost 3 bases and J 4 bases, leaving 13 bases between the germline ends. The V gene's germline CDR1 is SGHNT and CDR2 YYREEE (reference sequence). This CDR3 is built from 14 residues. The chain has TRBV5-4 and TRBJ1-2; a weak D match, TRBD1 (5 bases). The TCR comes from a human donor in good health (CMV status not recorded). Some clones in this sample may be carry-over from other donors' samples. The sequenced sample was cultured PBMCs, obtained from culture after CMV antigen stimulation. CDR3 DNA: TGTGCCAGCAGCTCCGGACGGACACCCTATGGCTACACCTTC. This sequence encodes CASSSGRTPYGYTF.